A selection of T cell receptor beta chains follows, all from one sample in a study of long-term antiretroviral therapy in people with HIV. The repertoire was sequenced with immunoSEQ multiplex PCR; TCRdb's copy has only in-frame clones and lacks some. The profile shows 28,000 or so clones, approximately 90% of them singletons. The sample consisted of unsorted PBMCs, taken 0.5 years after starting antiretroviral therapy. The receptor source for this set is a woman aged 18-30 years with HIV. CDR3s include the opening cysteine and the closing phenylalanine or tryptophan. The D gene is left open where the match is weak. Some rows mark clone size as missing; the rest say once, few, many or name a class of expanded clone.

J gene: TRBJ1-2; D gene: TRBD1; V gene: TRBV28; clone size: medium-sized; CDR3 DNA: TGTGCCAGCAGTCCCCTAGGGACAGGAAAAACGGGCTACACCACCTTC; CDR3 protein: CASSPLGTGKTGYTTF
J gene: TRBJ2-1; D gene: .; V gene: TRBV27; clone size: once; CDR3 DNA: TGTGCCAGCAGTTTGGTTTTGAGCTCCTACAATGAGCAGTTCTTC; CDR3 protein: CASSLVLSSYNEQFF
J gene: TRBJ2-7; D gene: TRBD2; V gene: TRBV7-2; clone size: once; CDR3 DNA: TGTGCCAGCAGCTTAGAAAGGAGGCTAGCGGGAGTGTACGAGCAGTACTTC; CDR3 protein: CASSLERRLAGVYEQYF
J gene: TRBJ2-1; D gene: TRBD2; V gene: TRBV27; clone size: once; CDR3 DNA: TGTGCCAGCAGTTCCCGGACTAGACCAAGGTATGAGCAGTTCTTC; CDR3 protein: CASSSRTRPRYEQFF
J gene: TRBJ2-1; D gene: TRBD2; V gene: TRBV7-2; clone size: .; CDR3 DNA: TGTGCCAGCAGCTTCGGAAGCGGGAGAGAAAATGAGCAGTTCTTC; CDR3 protein: CASSFGSGRENEQFF
J gene: TRBJ2-2; D gene: .; V gene: TRBV9; clone size: .; CDR3 DNA: TGTGCCAGCAGCGTACAGGGGATCAGCACCGGGGAGCTGTTTTTT; CDR3 protein: CASSVQGISTGELFF
J gene: TRBJ1-4; D gene: .; V gene: TRBV5-8; clone size: .; CDR3 DNA: TGTGCCAGCACCCCGGGCAGGGGATCAACTAATGAAAAACTGTTTTTT; CDR3 protein: CASTPGRGSTNEKLFF
J gene: TRBJ2-2; D gene: .; V gene: TRBV7-3; clone size: .; CDR3 DNA: TGTGCCAGCAGCTCGATCCGGTCCGGGGAGCTGTTTTTT; CDR3 protein: CASSSIRSGELFF
J gene: TRBJ1-1; D gene: .; V gene: TRBV5-1; clone size: .; CDR3 DNA: TGCGCCAGCTCTCCTTACGCGGTGAACACTGAAGCTTTCTTT; CDR3 protein: CASSPYAVNTEAFF
J gene: TRBJ2-7; D gene: TRBD1; V gene: TRBV19; clone size: .; CDR3 DNA: TGTGCCAGTAGTATTGGTCAGGGGGCCTCCTACGAGCAGTACTTC; CDR3 protein: CASSIGQGASYEQYF
J gene: TRBJ2-6; D gene: .; V gene: TRBV9; clone size: .; CDR3 DNA: TGTGCCAGCAGCCTTCCCTTGACGACTGGGGCCAACGTCCTGACTTTC; CDR3 protein: CASSLPLTTGANVLTF
J gene: TRBJ2-4; D gene: .; V gene: TRBV7-2; clone size: .; CDR3 DNA: TGTGCCAGCAGCTTCCGCTCGGCACACTTAGCCAAAAACATTCAGTACTTC; CDR3 protein: CASSFRSAHLAKNIQYF
J gene: TRBJ2-7; D gene: TRBD2; V gene: TRBV7-2; clone size: once; CDR3 DNA: TGTGCCAGCAGACGGGCGGGGGCGGGAGGGCCATACGAGCAGTACTTC; CDR3 protein: CASRRAGAGGPYEQYF
J gene: TRBJ1-6; D gene: .; V gene: TRBV7-3; clone size: once; CDR3 DNA: TGTGCCAGCAGCCCTCAAGTCCGGGAAAATAATTCACCCCTCCACTTT; CDR3 protein: CASSPQVRENNSPLHF
J gene: TRBJ2-3; D gene: .; V gene: TRBV9; clone size: .; CDR3 DNA: TGTGCCAGCAGCTCTTGGGGGAGAGGGACAGATACGCAGTATTTT; CDR3 protein: CASSSWGRGTDTQYF
J gene: TRBJ2-4; D gene: .; V gene: TRBV7-9; clone size: .; CDR3 DNA: TGTGCCAGCAGTTTCCAGGGGGGGGAGGAAAACATTCAGTACTTC; CDR3 protein: CASSFQGGEENIQYF
J gene: TRBJ1-5; D gene: .; V gene: TRBV6-6; clone size: .; CDR3 DNA: TGTGCCAGCAGTTTTCCAAGGACGGATCAGCCCCAGCATTTT; CDR3 protein: CASSFPRTDQPQHF